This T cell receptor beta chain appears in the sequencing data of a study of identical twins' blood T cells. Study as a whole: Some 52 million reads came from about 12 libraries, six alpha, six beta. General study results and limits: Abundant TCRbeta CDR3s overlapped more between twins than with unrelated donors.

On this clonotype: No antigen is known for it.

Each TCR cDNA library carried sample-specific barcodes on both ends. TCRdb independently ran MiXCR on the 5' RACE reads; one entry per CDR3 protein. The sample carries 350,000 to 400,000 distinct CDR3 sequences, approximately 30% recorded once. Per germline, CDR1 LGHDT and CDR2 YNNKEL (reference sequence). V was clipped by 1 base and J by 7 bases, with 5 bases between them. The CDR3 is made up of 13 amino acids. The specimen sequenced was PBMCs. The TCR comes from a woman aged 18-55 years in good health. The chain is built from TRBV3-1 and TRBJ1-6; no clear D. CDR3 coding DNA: TGTGCCAGCAGCCAAGGTCCGAATTCACCCCTCCACTTT. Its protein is CASSQGPNSPLHF.